These T cell receptor beta chains were read from a single sample in a study of blood T cell repertoires in COVID-19. Only in-frame clones appear in the TCRdb table, and some are missing; sequencing was by immunoSEQ multiplex PCR. In the table there are approximately 230,000 clones, 65% to 90% of which are singletons. Sequenced sample: PBMCs or T cells enriched from blood (not recorded which). These receptors all stem from a man in his forties who had recovered from COVID-19. CDR3s include the opening cysteine and the closing phenylalanine or tryptophan. Each record gives: CDR3 DNA, CDR3 protein, clone size, J gene, D gene, CDR3 length, V gene. The D gene is left open where the match is weak. Size values are once, few and many counts, or a class for expanded clones, and some rows have none.

cdr3_nt: TGCGCCAGCAGCTTTGTGGCTAGCGGCCTCACAGATACGCAGTATTTT
cdr3_aa: CASSFVASGLTDTQYF
clone_size: -
j_call: TRBJ2-3
d_call: TRBD2
cdr3_length: 16
v_call: TRBV5-1

cdr3_nt: TGCGCCAGCAGCTTGATTAGCGGGGGGCAGAATGAGCAGTTCTTC
cdr3_aa: CASSLISGGQNEQFF
clone_size: -
j_call: TRBJ2-1
d_call: TRBD2
cdr3_length: 15
v_call: TRBV5-1

cdr3_nt: TGCGCCAGCAGCTTCACCGGTTCTCAAGGGAGGCGCACAGATACGCAGTATTTT
cdr3_aa: CASSFTGSQGRRTDTQYF
clone_size: -
j_call: TRBJ2-3
d_call: -
cdr3_length: 18
v_call: TRBV5-1

cdr3_nt: TGTGCCAGCAGCCTGGACGGCGAAGCGACCTACGAGCAGTACTTC
cdr3_aa: CASSLDGEATYEQYF
clone_size: -
j_call: TRBJ2-7
d_call: -
cdr3_length: 15
v_call: TRBV5-4

cdr3_nt: TGTGCCAGCAGTTACTCGGGCGGGGGGAACACCGGGGAGCTGTTTTTT
cdr3_aa: CASSYSGGGNTGELFF
clone_size: -
j_call: TRBJ2-2
d_call: TRBD2
cdr3_length: 16
v_call: TRBV6-6

cdr3_nt: TGTGCCAGCAGCCGGGACAGCTACACCGGGGAGCTGTTTTTT
cdr3_aa: CASSRDSYTGELFF
clone_size: few
j_call: TRBJ2-2
d_call: TRBD1
cdr3_length: 14
v_call: TRBV6-4

cdr3_nt: TGTGCCAGCTCACCACCGTCGACAGATACGCAGTATTTT
cdr3_aa: CASSPPSTDTQYF
clone_size: -
j_call: TRBJ2-3
d_call: -
cdr3_length: 13
v_call: TRBV18

cdr3_nt: TGTGCCAGCAGCTACGCGGTCCCAATTATGAACACTGAAGCTTTCTTT
cdr3_aa: CASSYAVPIMNTEAFF
clone_size: once
j_call: TRBJ1-1
d_call: -
cdr3_length: 16
v_call: TRBV11-2

cdr3_nt: TGTGCCAGCTCACCACCGGCTAGCGGGGGGCTTCCGGGTGTGGATACGCAGTATTTT
cdr3_aa: CASSPPASGGLPGVDTQYF
clone_size: -
j_call: TRBJ2-3
d_call: TRBD2
cdr3_length: 19
v_call: TRBV18

cdr3_nt: TGTGCCAGCAGCTTAGGGCAGAAGAACACTGAAGCTTTCTTT
cdr3_aa: CASSLGQKNTEAFF
clone_size: few
j_call: TRBJ1-1
d_call: -
cdr3_length: 14
v_call: TRBV7-9

cdr3_nt: TGTGCCACCAGTGATTTGACCGCGGAAGGAGCTTTCTTT
cdr3_aa: CATSDLTAEGAFF
clone_size: -
j_call: TRBJ1-1
d_call: -
cdr3_length: 13
v_call: TRBV24-1

cdr3_nt: TGTGCCAGCAGCTTAGTGGGGACTAGCGAGGATACGCAGTATTTT
cdr3_aa: CASSLVGTSEDTQYF
clone_size: -
j_call: TRBJ2-3
d_call: TRBD2
cdr3_length: 15
v_call: TRBV7-6

cdr3_nt: TGTGCCAGCAGCGGGAGGACTAGCGGGCAAGAAGAGACCCAGTACTTC
cdr3_aa: CASSGRTSGQEETQYF
clone_size: -
j_call: TRBJ2-5
d_call: TRBD2
cdr3_length: 16
v_call: TRBV3-1/TRBV3-2

cdr3_nt: TGTGCCAGCAGTGAAATTCCAGGGGTAGGGGCCTCTGGGGCCAACGTCCTGACTTTC
cdr3_aa: CASSEIPGVGASGANVLTF
clone_size: -
j_call: TRBJ2-6
d_call: -
cdr3_length: 19
v_call: TRBV5-4

cdr3_nt: TGTGCTAGTGGTAGAGCGGGAGGACACACCGGGGAGCTGTTTTTT
cdr3_aa: CASGRAGGHTGELFF
clone_size: -
j_call: TRBJ2-2
d_call: TRBD2
cdr3_length: 15
v_call: TRBV12-5

cdr3_nt: TGTGCCAGCAGCGGGTTGACAGGAGGACCCCGGTCTAACTATGGCTACACCTTC
cdr3_aa: CASSGLTGGPRSNYGYTF
clone_size: -
j_call: TRBJ1-2
d_call: -
cdr3_length: 18
v_call: TRBV9

cdr3_nt: TGTGCCAGCTACTCTACCGCCTCCTACAATGAGCAGTTCTTC
cdr3_aa: CASYSTASYNEQFF
clone_size: once
j_call: TRBJ2-1
d_call: -
cdr3_length: 14
v_call: TRBV14

cdr3_nt: TGTGCCAGCTCAGGGGGGATGAACACTGAAGCTTTCTTT
cdr3_aa: CASSGGMNTEAFF
clone_size: -
j_call: TRBJ1-1
d_call: -
cdr3_length: 13
v_call: TRBV18

cdr3_nt: TGTGCCAGCCTTGTTACGGGGGGCGAACTTGGGAACACCATATATTTT
cdr3_aa: CASLVTGGELGNTIYF
clone_size: -
j_call: TRBJ1-3
d_call: -
cdr3_length: 16
v_call: TRBV27

cdr3_nt: TGTGCCAGCAGCCCCATGGGACAGGGTTATGGCTACACCTTC
cdr3_aa: CASSPMGQGYGYTF
clone_size: -
j_call: TRBJ1-2
d_call: TRBD1
cdr3_length: 14
v_call: TRBV6-4

cdr3_nt: TGCGCCAGCAGCCAAGAAGCTAAGACTAGCAGTTCCTACAATGAGCAGTTCTTC
cdr3_aa: CASSQEAKTSSSYNEQFF
clone_size: -
j_call: TRBJ2-1
d_call: TRBD2
cdr3_length: 18
v_call: TRBV4-1

cdr3_nt: TGTGCCAGCAGCTCCTATATCGGGGACTCTGGAAACACCATATATTTT
cdr3_aa: CASSSYIGDSGNTIYF
clone_size: -
j_call: TRBJ1-3
d_call: -
cdr3_length: 16
v_call: TRBV7-2

cdr3_nt: TGTGCCAGCAGCTTGAATGGGCGACGTTCCGACGAGCAGTACTTC
cdr3_aa: CASSLNGRRSDEQYF
clone_size: -
j_call: TRBJ2-7
d_call: -
cdr3_length: 15
v_call: TRBV7-2

cdr3_nt: TGTGCCAGCAGCTTAGCGGCGGGGGGGAGTTACAATGAGCAGTTCTTC
cdr3_aa: CASSLAAGGSYNEQFF
clone_size: -
j_call: TRBJ2-1
d_call: TRBD2
cdr3_length: 16
v_call: TRBV7-8

cdr3_nt: TGTGCCAGCAGCTGGACAGGGGGAGAGCAGTTCTTC
cdr3_aa: CASSWTGGEQFF
clone_size: -
j_call: TRBJ2-1
d_call: TRBD1
cdr3_length: 12
v_call: TRBV14

cdr3_nt: TGTGCCAGCAGCGTAGCTGGGCGGGGAGCTAACTATGGCTACACCTTC
cdr3_aa: CASSVAGRGANYGYTF
clone_size: few
j_call: TRBJ1-2
d_call: -
cdr3_length: 16
v_call: TRBV9

cdr3_nt: TGTGCCAGCAGCCCGGGGACAGGGTCCTACGAGCAGTACTTC
cdr3_aa: CASSPGTGSYEQYF
clone_size: -
j_call: TRBJ2-7
d_call: TRBD1
cdr3_length: 14
v_call: TRBV3-1/TRBV3-2

cdr3_nt: TGTGCCAGTGGGACTAGCGGGAGATGGGGTGAGCAGTTCTTC
cdr3_aa: CASGTSGRWGEQFF
clone_size: -
j_call: TRBJ2-1
d_call: TRBD2
cdr3_length: 14
v_call: TRBV2

cdr3_nt: TGCAGCGTGGAGGGGAGGGCGAACACTGAAGCTTTCTTT
cdr3_aa: CSVEGRANTEAFF
clone_size: -
j_call: TRBJ1-1
d_call: -
cdr3_length: 13
v_call: TRBV29-1

cdr3_nt: TGTGCCAGCAGCCCGGGCTTTAATTTACAGGGTAGTAATTCACCCCTCCACTTT
cdr3_aa: CASSPGFNLQGSNSPLHF
clone_size: -
j_call: TRBJ1-6
d_call: -
cdr3_length: 18
v_call: TRBV5-5

cdr3_nt: TGTGCCAGCTCACCTACACCCCAAGAGACCCAGTACTTC
cdr3_aa: CASSPTPQETQYF
clone_size: once
j_call: TRBJ2-5
d_call: -
cdr3_length: 13
v_call: TRBV18

cdr3_nt: TGTGCCGGGGAAACGGAGCAGGGGCGGTTTGGTGAGCAGTTCTTC
cdr3_aa: CAGETEQGRFGEQFF
clone_size: -
j_call: TRBJ2-1
d_call: -
cdr3_length: 15
v_call: TRBV2

cdr3_nt: TGTGCCAGCAGTTCCGGACAGGTCGGAAATGAAAAACTGTTTTTT
cdr3_aa: CASSSGQVGNEKLFF
clone_size: once
j_call: TRBJ1-4
d_call: TRBD1
cdr3_length: 15
v_call: TRBV27

cdr3_nt: TGTGCCAGTAGTACCTGGGCGGGGAGCTCCTACAATGAGCAGTTCTTC
cdr3_aa: CASSTWAGSSYNEQFF
clone_size: -
j_call: TRBJ2-1
d_call: -
cdr3_length: 16
v_call: TRBV19

cdr3_nt: TGTGCCAGTAGTATAGATGGGACAGGGCCCAGTGACTATGGCTACACCTTC
cdr3_aa: CASSIDGTGPSDYGYTF
clone_size: -
j_call: TRBJ1-2
d_call: TRBD1
cdr3_length: 17
v_call: TRBV19

cdr3_nt: TGTGCCAGCAGCTCTCCGGGACAGGTTGTCACTGAAGCTTTCTTT
cdr3_aa: CASSSPGQVVTEAFF
clone_size: -
j_call: TRBJ1-1
d_call: TRBD1
cdr3_length: 15
v_call: TRBV11-2

cdr3_nt: TGTGCCAGCAGCCCCCTCGGGGCAGGGGGGTACGAGCAGTACTTC
cdr3_aa: CASSPLGAGGYEQYF
clone_size: -
j_call: TRBJ2-7
d_call: -
cdr3_length: 15
v_call: TRBV14

cdr3_nt: TGTGCCAGCAGCTTAACAGGTCAGGGGAACACTGAAGCTTTCTTT
cdr3_aa: CASSLTGQGNTEAFF
clone_size: -
j_call: TRBJ1-1
d_call: -
cdr3_length: 15
v_call: TRBV7-3

cdr3_nt: TGTGCCAGTAGTATGTGGCGGGGGGCCCCCAATGAGCAGTTCTTC
cdr3_aa: CASSMWRGAPNEQFF
clone_size: -
j_call: TRBJ2-1
d_call: TRBD2
cdr3_length: 15
v_call: TRBV19

cdr3_nt: TGTGCCAGCAGCTTGCGCTCAGGCCAGGGAGGCGAGACCCAGTACTTC
cdr3_aa: CASSLRSGQGGETQYF
clone_size: many
j_call: TRBJ2-5
d_call: -
cdr3_length: 16
v_call: TRBV5-6

cdr3_nt: TGTGCCACCAGCAACGAACAGGGGTGGAACGAGCAGTACTTC
cdr3_aa: CATSNEQGWNEQYF
clone_size: once
j_call: TRBJ2-7
d_call: TRBD1
cdr3_length: 14
v_call: TRBV15

cdr3_nt: TGTGCCTGGAGCCGGGGGGCTGTCTACAATGAGCAGTTCTTC
cdr3_aa: CAWSRGAVYNEQFF
clone_size: -
j_call: TRBJ2-1
d_call: -
cdr3_length: 14
v_call: TRBV30

cdr3_nt: TGTGCCAGCTCGGGGGGTCGGGAGTCCTTATACAATGAGCAGTTCTTC
cdr3_aa: CASSGGRESLYNEQFF
clone_size: -
j_call: TRBJ2-1
d_call: -
cdr3_length: 16
v_call: TRBV18

cdr3_nt: TGTGCCTGGGAGCCCCGAAACACCATATATTTT
cdr3_aa: CAWEPRNTIYF
clone_size: once
j_call: TRBJ1-3
d_call: -
cdr3_length: 11
v_call: TRBV30

cdr3_nt: TGCGCCAGCAGCTCGGCGGCGGCAGCGAACCACTCACCCCTCCACTTT
cdr3_aa: CASSSAAAANHSPLHF
clone_size: -
j_call: TRBJ1-6
d_call: -
cdr3_length: 16
v_call: TRBV5-1

cdr3_nt: TGCGCCAGCAGCCAACATGGGAACACTGAAGCTTTCTTT
cdr3_aa: CASSQHGNTEAFF
clone_size: -
j_call: TRBJ1-1
d_call: -
cdr3_length: 13
v_call: TRBV5-1

cdr3_nt: TGTGCCAGCAGCCGGGACACCCACAACACCGGGGAGCTGTTTTTT
cdr3_aa: CASSRDTHNTGELFF
clone_size: once
j_call: TRBJ2-2
d_call: -
cdr3_length: 15
v_call: TRBV2

cdr3_nt: TGTGCCAGCTCACCAGGACTAGCGGGAGAGGGCTACGAGCAGTACTTC
cdr3_aa: CASSPGLAGEGYEQYF
clone_size: -
j_call: TRBJ2-7
d_call: TRBD2
cdr3_length: 16
v_call: TRBV18

cdr3_nt: TGTGCCAGCAGCCGGACCGGGACTAGCACAGATACGCAGTATTTT
cdr3_aa: CASSRTGTSTDTQYF
clone_size: -
j_call: TRBJ2-3
d_call: -
cdr3_length: 15
v_call: TRBV5-6

cdr3_nt: TGTGCCAGCAGCGTAGGAGGAGGGGCCGTGGAGACCCAGTACTTC
cdr3_aa: CASSVGGGAVETQYF
clone_size: few
j_call: TRBJ2-5
d_call: -
cdr3_length: 15
v_call: TRBV9

cdr3_nt: TGTGCCAGCAGCTCAGGATCGGCCGGGGAGCTGTTTTTT
cdr3_aa: CASSSGSAGELFF
clone_size: -
j_call: TRBJ2-2
d_call: -
cdr3_length: 13
v_call: TRBV11-3

cdr3_nt: TGTGCCACCAGCAGGACAGGAACCAACACCGGGGAGCTGTTTTTT
cdr3_aa: CATSRTGTNTGELFF
clone_size: -
j_call: TRBJ2-2
d_call: -
cdr3_length: 15
v_call: TRBV15

cdr3_nt: TGTGCCAGCAGCCCCGGGGGGAGACTCGGAATGTGGGAGACCCAGTACTTC
cdr3_aa: CASSPGGRLGMWETQYF
clone_size: -
j_call: TRBJ2-5
d_call: TRBD2
cdr3_length: 17
v_call: TRBV7-3